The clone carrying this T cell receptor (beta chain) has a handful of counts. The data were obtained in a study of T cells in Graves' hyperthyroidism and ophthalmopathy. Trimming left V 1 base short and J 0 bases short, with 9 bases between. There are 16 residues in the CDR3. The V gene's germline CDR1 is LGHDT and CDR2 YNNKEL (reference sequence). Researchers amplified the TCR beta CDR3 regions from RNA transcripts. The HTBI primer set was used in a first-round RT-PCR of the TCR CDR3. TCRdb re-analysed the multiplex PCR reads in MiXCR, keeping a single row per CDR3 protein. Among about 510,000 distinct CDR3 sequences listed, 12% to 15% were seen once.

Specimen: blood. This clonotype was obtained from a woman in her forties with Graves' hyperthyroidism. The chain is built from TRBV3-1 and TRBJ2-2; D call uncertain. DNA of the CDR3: TGTGCCAGCAGCCAAGGCAGGCAAGCGAACACCGGGGAGCTGTTTTTT. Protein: CASSQGRQANTGELFF.